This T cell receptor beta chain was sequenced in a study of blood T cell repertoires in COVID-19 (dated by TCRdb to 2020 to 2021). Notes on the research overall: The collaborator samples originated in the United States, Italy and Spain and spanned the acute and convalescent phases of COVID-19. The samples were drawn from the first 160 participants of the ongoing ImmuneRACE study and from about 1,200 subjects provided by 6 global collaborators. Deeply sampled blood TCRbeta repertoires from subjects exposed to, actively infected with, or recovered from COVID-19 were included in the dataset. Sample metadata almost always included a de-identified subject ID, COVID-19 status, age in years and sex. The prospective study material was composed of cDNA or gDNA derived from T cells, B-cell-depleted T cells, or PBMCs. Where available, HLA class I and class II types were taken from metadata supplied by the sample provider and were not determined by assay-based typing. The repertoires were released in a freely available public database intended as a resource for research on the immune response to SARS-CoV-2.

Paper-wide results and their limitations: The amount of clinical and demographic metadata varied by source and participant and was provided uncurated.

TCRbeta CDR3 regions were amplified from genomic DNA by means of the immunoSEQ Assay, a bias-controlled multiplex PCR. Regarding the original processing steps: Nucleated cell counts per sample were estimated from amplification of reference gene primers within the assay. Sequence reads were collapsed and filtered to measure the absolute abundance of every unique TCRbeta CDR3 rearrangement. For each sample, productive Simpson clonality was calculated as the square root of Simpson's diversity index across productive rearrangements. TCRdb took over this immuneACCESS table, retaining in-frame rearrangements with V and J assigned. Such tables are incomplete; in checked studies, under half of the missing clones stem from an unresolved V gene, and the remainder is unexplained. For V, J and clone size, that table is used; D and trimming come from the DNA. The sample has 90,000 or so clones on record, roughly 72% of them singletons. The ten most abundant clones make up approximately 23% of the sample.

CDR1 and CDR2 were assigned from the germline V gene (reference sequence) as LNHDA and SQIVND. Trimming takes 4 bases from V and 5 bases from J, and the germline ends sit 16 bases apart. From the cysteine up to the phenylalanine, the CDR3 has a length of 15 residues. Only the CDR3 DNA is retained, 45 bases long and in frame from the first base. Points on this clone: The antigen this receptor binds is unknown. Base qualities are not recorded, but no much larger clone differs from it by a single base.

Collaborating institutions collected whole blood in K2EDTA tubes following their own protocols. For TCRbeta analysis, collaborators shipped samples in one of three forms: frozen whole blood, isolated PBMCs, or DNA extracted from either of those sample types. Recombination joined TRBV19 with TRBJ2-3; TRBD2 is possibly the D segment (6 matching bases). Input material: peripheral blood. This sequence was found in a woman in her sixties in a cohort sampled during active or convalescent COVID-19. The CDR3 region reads CASSKGGARGDTQYF. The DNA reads TGTGCCAGTAGTAAGGGCGGGGCCCGAGGAGATACGCAGTATTTT.